Presented here are 16 T cell receptor beta chains from one specimen sequenced in a study of CD8 T cells in ankylosing spondylitis. Study conclusions and caveats: It appeared that ankylosing spondylitis blood was characterized by a TCR beta motif of several highly homologous variants.

Their specific antigens are unknown. TCRdb reprocessed the 5' RACE reads via MiXCR and lists one record per CDR3 protein. The profile covers 200,000 to 250,000 distinct CDR3 sequences, with 6% to 8% appearing a single time and 12% to 15% taken by the ten largest. Specimen: blood, either unsorted or a sorted T cell fraction (not recorded which). The receptors here all came from a male donor with ankylosing spondylitis.

This clonotype was detected ten times or more. This sequence joins TRBV10-3 and TRBJ1-1; no clear D gene. Trimming removed 0 bases at V and 2 bases at J, with 7 bases between. The length of the CDR3 is 14 residues. CDR1 is ENHRY and CDR2 is SYGVKD in the germline V gene. Here the CDR3 reads CAISESWGNTEAFF. DNA for the CDR3: TGTGCCATCAGTGAGTCGTGGGGAAACACTGAAGCTTTCTTT.

The V call is TRBV7-2, the J call TRBJ1-1; D unresolved. The CDR3 extends over 14 amino acids. The germline CDR1 and CDR2 sequences are SGHTA and FQGNSA. Trimming pared 2 bases from V and 1 base from J, leaving 8 bases between. This CDR3 is CASSLKPANTEAFF. DNA of the CDR3: TGTGCCAGCAGCTTAAAGCCAGCGAACACTGAAGCTTTCTTT.

The table lists this clonotype with many counts. The chain combines TRBV4-1 with TRBJ2-5, with 14 bases lining up with TRBD2. Germline V gene lookup returns CDR1 MGHRA and CDR2 YSYEKL. Trimming cost V 5 bases and J 7 bases; bases outside gene matches: 3. CDR3 length: 14 amino acids. CDR3: CASSYGLAGGTQYF. Here the CDR3 DNA reads TGCGCCAGCAGCTATGGACTAGCGGGAGGGACCCAGTACTTC.

This clonotype was detected ten times or more. The J gene is TRBJ1-3, the V gene TRBV7-9; possible D gene TRBD1, 6 bases. V was clipped by 5 bases and J by 4 bases, with 12 bases between them. This CDR3 is 14 amino acids long. Germline lookup yields CDR1 SEHNR and CDR2 FQNEAQ (reference sequence). The CDR3 DNA reads TGTGCCAGCAGCACAGGGTTTTTAGGAAACACCATATATTTT. The encoded protein is CASSTGFLGNTIYF.

The chain links TRBV10-1 to TRBJ1-6; weak D call: TRBD1 (5 bases). Germline CDR1 reads WNHNN; CDR2 reads SYGVQD (reference sequence). Between the trimmed V and J ends, which lost 7 bases and 8 bases, there was a span of 12 bases. The CDR3 contains 13 residues. The CDR3 here is CASTWGTDSPLHF. CDR3 nucleotide sequence: TGCGCCAGCACATGGGGGACGGATTCACCCCTCCACTTT.

Many counts were recorded for this clonotype. The V gene is TRBV27, the J gene TRBJ2-1; 10 bases fit TRBD2. Unmatched junction bases numbered 8, after V lost 2 bases and J lost 4 bases. CDR3 length: 17 amino acids. Germline CDR1 reads MNHEY; CDR2 reads SMNVEV (reference sequence). CDR3: CASSLPYSGRPYNEQFF. The CDR3 DNA is TGTGCCAGCAGTTTACCTTATAGCGGGAGGCCTTACAATGAGCAGTTCTTC.

This clonotype was counted ten times or more. The germline gene is not matched at one end of the junction; a read error may be the cause. The rearrangement links TRBV4-3 to TRBJ1-2; the match to TRBD1 covers 9 bases. The CDR3 is 12 amino acids. Per germline, CDR1 LGHNA and CDR2 YSLEER. CDR3 loop: CASSRRTGEFQF. The CDR3 DNA reads as TGCGCCAGCAGCCGTCGGACAGGGGAATTCCAATTC.

This clonotype has a count of ten or more. V is TRBV27 and J is TRBJ2-3; TRBD2 aligns across 10 bases. Germline V gene sequence: CDR1 MNHEY, CDR2 SMNVEV (reference sequence). With V trimmed by 3 bases and J by 0 bases, 3 bases remained unmatched. The CDR3 runs 16 residues. This CDR3 reads CASSFPSGGSTDTQYF. The CDR3 DNA sequence: TGTGCCAGCAGTTTCCCTAGCGGGGGAAGCACAGATACGCAGTATTTT.

This clonotype was counted many times. The CDR3 here is CAITEDRRTDTQYF. CDR3 DNA sequence: TGTGCCATCACCGAGGACAGGCGGACAGATACGCAGTATTTT. The gene calls are TRBV10-3 and TRBJ2-3; 7 positions match TRBD1. J lost 3 bases, V lost 7 bases, and 7 bases had no gene match. CDR1 is ENHRY and CDR2 is SYGVKD in the germline V gene. The CDR3 consists of 14 residues.

This CDR3 reads CASSPIPTGGGYNEQFF. CDR3 bases: TGCGCCAGCAGCCCCATCCCCACAGGGGGGGGTTACAATGAGCAGTTCTTC. V is TRBV5-1 and J is TRBJ2-1; TRBD1 might be the D (8 bases). V shed 4 bases and J shed 4 bases, with 21 bases lying between them. The CDR3 consists of 17 residues. The germline V gene encodes CDR1 SGHRS and CDR2 YFSETQ.

This clonotype was seen ten or more times. CDR3 protein: CASSQKSGGLGGLVVEQFF. CDR3 sequence (DNA): TGCGCCAGCAGCCAAAAATCGGGGGGACTAGGGGGTCTCGTAGTCGAGCAGTTCTTC. The gene calls are TRBV4-3 and TRBJ2-1, with 8 bases that match TRBD2. Losses at the gene ends were 2 bases for V and 10 bases for J; bases not matched to a gene: 22. The length of the CDR3 is 19 residues. Germline CDR1 and CDR2: LGHNA and YSLEER.

This clonotype has a count of ten or more. The rearrangement links TRBV7-2 to TRBJ2-3; 9 bases align to TRBD1. Trimming took 2 bases from V and 1 from J; bases not matched to a gene: 10. This CDR3 is built from 18 residues. The germline gives CDR1 SGHTA, CDR2 FQGNSA. CDR3 sequence (DNA): TGTGCCAGCAGCTTAAGCGCGGGACAGGGTAGGGGCACAGATACGCAGTATTTT. It yields the protein CASSLSAGQGRGTDTQYF.

This clonotype was recorded many times. V usage is TRBV7-9 and J usage is TRBJ1-5; D is undetermined. Germline V gene sequence: CDR1 SEHNR, CDR2 FQNEAQ (reference sequence). With 1 base removed from V and 1 base from J, the gap between germline ends came to 8 bases. The CDR3 is 15 residues long. CDR3 protein: CASSLVGSSNQPQHF. The CDR3 region has the DNA TGTGCCAGCAGCTTAGTCGGCAGCAGCAATCAGCCCCAGCATTTT.

Many counts were recorded for this clonotype. V gene TRBV4-3 combines with J gene TRBJ2-1; TRBD1 or TRBD2 may be the D gene (6 bases each). CDR1 and CDR2 (germline): LGHNA, YSLEER. The CDR3 covers 17 residues. Trimming removed 8 bases from V and 3 bases from J, with 23 bases in between. CDR3: CASAHRRGVAVYNEQFF. The CDR3 nucleotides read TGCGCCAGCGCCCACAGGAGGGGGGTTGCAGTCTACAATGAGCAGTTCTTC.

This clonotype turned up a few times. This chain uses TRBV7-2 with TRBJ2-1; TRBD1 aligns across 11 bases. The junction had 2 bases not matched to a gene; V was cut back by 3 bases and J by 4 bases. This CDR3 is 15 amino acids long. From germline, CDR1 is SGHTA and CDR2 FQGNSA. The CDR3 bases are TGTGCCAGCAGCTTCCGGGACAGGGGGTACAATGAGCAGTTCTTC. Its translation: CASSFRDRGYNEQFF.

V gene TRBV2 combines with J gene TRBJ2-7, with 11 nucleotides matching TRBD2. With V trimmed by 8 bases and J by 3 bases, 9 bases remained unmatched. The length of the CDR3 is 15 residues. The germline V gene has CDR1 SNHLY and CDR2 FYNNEI. The DNA of the CDR3 is TGTGCCAGCGGCCTGAGACTAGCGGGAAACTACGAGCAGTACTTC. As protein: CASGLRLAGNYEQYF.